These 10 T cell receptor beta chains were all obtained from the same sample, sequenced in a study of shared clonotypes between healthy human individuals. The method was immunoSEQ multiplex PCR; TCRdb's version includes in-frame clones alone and lacks a portion of them. Of roughly 2.6 million clones in the sample, approximately 90% are singletons; the top ten hold roughly 0.15%. Material: naive CD4+ T cells sorted from blood. As to subset: CD45RA+ positively selected. The receptors were sampled from a young man in good health.

Note on this clone: Other DNA variants within this sample encode the same CDR3. The chain links TRBV19 to TRBJ2-7; TRBD2 might be the D (5 bases). Per the germline V gene, CDR1 is LNHDA and CDR2 is SQIVND (reference sequence). This CDR3 spans 13 amino acids. V was pared by 4 bases and J by 4 bases, with 11 bases between. Here the CDR3 reads CASSRSGGYEQYF. CDR3 DNA: TGTGCCAGTAGTAGGTCTGGAGGTTACGAGCAGTACTTC.

This chain joins TRBV30 and TRBJ1-6, with a weak D call TRBD1 (5 bases). This CDR3 is 15 amino acids long. From germline, CDR1 is GTSNPN and CDR2 SVGIG (reference sequence). Trimming removed 0 bases from V and 0 bases from J, with 6 bases in between. The CDR3 coding sequence is TGTGCCTGGAGTGTAGACAGCTCCTATAATTCACCCCTCCACTTT. It translates to CAWSVDSSYNSPLHF.

This clone has just one count. Other DNA sequences in the sample encode the same CDR3. This rearrangement joins TRBV5-1 to TRBJ2-5, with unresolved D. Germline V gene lookup returns CDR1 SGHRS and CDR2 YFSETQ. The V end was cut by 1 base, the J end by 4 bases, with 5 bases between. This CDR3 is built from 12 residues. The CDR3 nucleotides are TGCGCCAGCAGCTTGAGCTTAGAGACCCAGTACTTC. It is translated as CASSLSLETQYF.

This clone was seen a handful of times. The rearrangement links TRBV2 to TRBJ1-5; D unresolved. CDR1 and CDR2 (germline): SNHLY, FYNNEI. Deletions cut 4 bases from V and 7 bases from J, with 17 bases between. CDR3 length: 15 amino acids. In DNA, the CDR3 is TGTGCCAGCAGTGCGGAAGCTACGAGTTGGCAGCCCCAGCATTTT. Its translation is CASSAEATSWQPQHF.

The J gene is TRBJ2-6, the V gene TRBV5-8, with D tentatively TRBD1 or TRBD2 (5 bases each). This CDR3 spans 19 amino acids. Germline V lookup: CDR1 SGHTS, CDR2 YDEGEE. Deletions cut 2 bases from V and 2 bases from J, with 20 bases between. The CDR3 DNA reads TGTGCCAGCAGCTTAGGAGCCCTAGGGACGGTTACTGGGGCCAACGTCCTGACTTTC. Residues: CASSLGALGTVTGANVLTF.

The V call is TRBV6-5, the J call TRBJ2-5, with 10 bases that match TRBD2. With V trimmed by 0 bases and J by 5 bases, 3 bases remained unmatched. The CDR3 loop spans 15 amino acids. Germline lookup yields CDR1 MNHEY and CDR2 SVGAGI. The CDR3 loop is CASSYSLAGAETQYF. In DNA form, the CDR3 reads TGTGCCAGCAGTTACTCGCTAGCGGGGGCCGAGACCCAGTACTTC.

This chain links TRBV7-2 with TRBJ2-6, with a tentative D call TRBD2 (6 bases). Trimming took off 0 bases at V and 0 bases at J, with 9 bases between the two ends. Germline assignment: CDR1 SGHTA and CDR2 FQGNSA. The CDR3 spans 17 residues. CDR3 in DNA: TGTGCCAGCAGCTTAGCGGGAGGCCCCTCTGGGGCCAACGTCCTGACTTTC. Its translation is CASSLAGGPSGANVLTF. Based on the CDR3 plus reference TRBV7-2 and TRBJ2-6, the full variable domain is GAGVSQSPSNKVTEKGKDVELRCDPISGHTALYWYRQSLGQGLEFLIYFQGNSAPDKSGLPSDRFSAERTGGSVSTLTIQRTQQEDSAVYLCASSLAGGPSGANVLTFGAGSRLTVL.

The chain links TRBV6-5 to TRBJ1-3, with D unresolved. Trimming removed 6 bases at V and 4 bases at J, with 10 bases between. This CDR3 is built from 13 residues. Germline CDR1 is MNHEY and CDR2 is SVGAGI. CDR3 loop: CASSLGFGNTIYF. The CDR3 nucleotides read TGTGCCAGCAGCCTCGGGTTCGGAAACACCATATATTTT.

V gene TRBV7-9 combines with J gene TRBJ2-7, with TRBD1 matching over 10 bases. CDR1 is SEHNR and CDR2 is FQNEAQ in the germline V gene (reference sequence). The CDR3 covers 17 residues. After removal of 1 base from V and 0 bases from J, the junction contained 6 bases not matched to a gene. The CDR3 DNA reads TGTGCCAGCAGCTTAGGGACAGGGGGAACGGGCTCCTACGAGCAGTACTTC. Amino acids: CASSLGTGGTGSYEQYF.

V is TRBV16 and J is TRBJ1-5; D uncertain. The germline CDR1 and CDR2 sequences are KGHSY and FQNENV. Between the trimmed V and J ends, which lost 1 base and 1 base, there was a span of 8 bases. The CDR3 consists of 15 residues. The CDR3 DNA reads TGTGCCAGCAGCCAATTTACCAGGAGCAATCAGCCCCAGCATTTT. Translating gives CASSQFTRSNQPQHF.